The present T cell receptor beta chain was sequenced within a study of neurological immune-mediated disorders. Study observations and caveats: None of the features examined (clinical or MRI) was associated with the multiple sclerosis repertoire cluster. No CDR3 amino acid sequences were shared by expanded clones across subjects, suggesting private repertoires in all groups. Patients with HTLV-1-associated myelopathy had the highest level of TCR clonal expansion, whereas patients with multiple sclerosis had the lowest level, falling beneath the level found in healthy controls.

This clonotype was seen repeatedly, ten times or more. What it binds is not known. The cDNA was generated through 5'RACE incorporating 10-nucleotide random UMIs. TCRdb re-derived calls from the 5' RACE reads in MiXCR, one entry per CDR3 protein. The sample holds 55,000 to 75,000 distinct CDR3 sequences, roughly 5% seen once. Looked up from germline, CDR1 is SGHRS and CDR2 is YFSETQ. Trimming shortened V by 2 bases and J by 1 base, and 13 bases separated the two germline ends. The CDR3 loop spans 16 amino acids. Material for sequencing was PBMCs. This TCR came from a human donor with multiple sclerosis. The donor label of this sample is uncertain. The V call is TRBV5-1, the J call TRBJ1-3; D is undetermined. As DNA, the CDR3 is TGCGCCAGCAGCTTCACGACGTCTTCGTCTGGAAACACCATATATTTT. Its protein is CASSFTTSSSGNTIYF.